One sample yielded the 24 T cell receptor beta chains listed below, sequenced in a study of blood T cell repertoires in COVID-19 (dated by TCRdb to the early 2020s). The library relied on the immunoSEQ multiplex PCR assay. The table was pulled from immuneACCESS by TCRdb, which kept in-frame rearrangements only. Such tables lose some clones; where checked, under half of the loss comes from unresolved V genes, and the rest has no known cause. In this sample the table shows approximately 270,000 clones, around 90% of which occur a single time. Jointly, the top ten make up around 2.1% of the sample. Sequencing was done on a sample of peripheral blood. All receptors derive from a man aged 50 to 60 with acute or convalescent COVID-19.

This sequence joins TRBV25-1 and TRBJ2-2; D not resolved. The CDR3 has 12 amino acids. Germline V CDR1 and CDR2: MGHDK, SYGVNS. The chain's CDR3 is CEEVANTGELFF. The DNA of the CDR3 is TGTGAAGAGGTTGCGAACACCGGGGAGCTGTTTTTT.

CDR3 amino acids: CASSLYGAGEKLFF. CDR3 nucleotide sequence: TGTGCCAGCAGCTTATATGGGGCCGGGGAAAAACTGTTTTTT. V and J are TRBV7-9 and TRBJ1-4; TRBD1 is a possible D gene (5 bases). Trimming left V 2 bases short and J 8 bases short, with 12 bases between. The CDR3 contains 14 residues. CDR1 and CDR2 from the germline V gene are SEHNR and FQNEAQ (reference sequence).

The V call is TRBV7-2, the J call TRBJ1-4; D remains ambiguous. CDR1 and CDR2 (germline): SGHTA, FQGNSA. The CDR3 spans 17 residues. Trimming stripped 0 bases from V and 2 bases from J, with 13 bases between. The CDR3 DNA reads as TGTGCCAGCAGCTTAGCGCAGTTAGGAGACACTAATGAAAAACTGTTTTTT. It translates to CASSLAQLGDTNEKLFF.

The rearrangement uses TRBV12-5 and TRBJ1-2; 8 positions match TRBD1. Looked up from germline, CDR1 is LGHNT and CDR2 is FRNRAP. The V segment lost 5 bases and the J segment 4 bases; nucleotides outside the gene matches: 12. The CDR3 is 16 residues long. The chain's CDR3 is CASGPLLGQGLYGYTF. CDR3 coding DNA: TGTGCTAGTGGTCCTCTCCTTGGACAGGGCCTCTATGGCTACACCTTC.

V usage is TRBV9 and J usage is TRBJ1-2; 11 nucleotides match TRBD1. The germline V gene has CDR1 SGDLS and CDR2 YYNGEE. The trim removed 4 bases at V and 4 bases at J, leaving 9 bases unmatched. CDR3 length: 16 amino acids. This CDR3 reads CASSPRDRGFSYGYTF. The CDR3 bases are TGTGCCAGCAGCCCCCGGGACAGGGGGTTTAGCTATGGCTACACCTTC.

The chain has TRBV19 and TRBJ1-2, with D possibly matching TRBD1 (5 bases). Trimming took off 6 bases at V and 1 base at J, with 15 bases between the two ends. The CDR3 has 15 amino acids. In germline, CDR1 is LNHDA, CDR2 SQIVND (reference sequence). CDR3 in amino acids: CASSEAGGGNYGYTF. The DNA for the CDR3 is TGTGCCAGTAGCGAAGCTGGGGGGGGTAACTATGGCTACACCTTC.

The rearrangement joins TRBV4-1 to TRBJ1-1, with D possibly TRBD1 on 6 matching bases. Germline V gene sequence: CDR1 MGHRA, CDR2 YSYEKL. CDR3 length: 14 amino acids. V gave up 3 bases and J gave up 8 bases, with 16 bases separating them. CDR3 residues: CASSHSIGGQEAFF. The CDR3, as DNA: TGCGCCAGCAGCCACTCCATAGGAGGACAGGAAGCTTTCTTT.

The chain couples TRBV7-2 to TRBJ1-2, with TRBD1 identical over 12 bases. J lost 4 bases, V lost 5 bases, and 11 bases had no gene match. The CDR3 is made up of 17 amino acids. Germline V gene sequence: CDR1 SGHTA, CDR2 FQGNSA. CDR3 region: CASSPRGQGALSYGYTF. The CDR3 bases are TGTGCCAGCAGCCCCCGGGGACAGGGGGCACTCTCCTATGGCTACACCTTC.

The chain employs TRBV30 and TRBJ2-4; tentative D call: TRBD1 (5 bases). V shed 2 bases and J shed 10 bases, with 18 bases lying between them. Germline CDR1 is GTSNPN and CDR2 is SVGIG (reference sequence). This CDR3 is 14 amino acids long. Here the CDR3 reads CAWSRGRDIGIQYF. The CDR3 DNA is TGTGCCTGGAGTAGGGGCAGGGATATAGGGATTCAGTACTTC.

V gene TRBV10-3 combines with J gene TRBJ1-2; the match to TRBD1 covers 11 bases. The germline V gene has CDR1 ENHRY and CDR2 SYGVKD. The CDR3 has 13 amino acids. V shed 10 bases and J 8 bases; nucleotides not matched to a gene: 9. The CDR3 DNA is TGTGCCAGCCAGCCGGGACAGGGGGTGGGCTACACCTTC. Its translation: CASQPGQGVGYTF.

The J gene is TRBJ2-2, the V gene TRBV15, with D tentatively TRBD2 (5 bases). Germline CDR1 LNHNV, CDR2 YYDKDF (reference sequence). CDR3 length: 13 amino acids. V shed 4 bases and J shed 3 bases, with 6 bases lying between them. CDR3 nucleotide sequence: TGTGCCACCAGCACGGACTACACCGGGGAGCTGTTTTTT. It codes for CATSTDYTGELFF. The full variable domain, rest sourced from reference TRBV15 and TRBJ2-2, is DAMVIQNPRYQVTQFGKPVTLSCSQTLNHNVMYWYQQKSSQAPKLLFHYYDKDFNNEADTPDNFQSRRPNTSFCFLDIRSPGLGDTAMYLCATSTDYTGELFFGEGSRLTVL.

This clone was seen a single time. DNA of the CDR3: TGCAGTGCTAGTGGGGGCAGAGACTACAATGAGCAGTTCTTC. Amino acid sequence: CSASGGRDYNEQFF. V gene TRBV20-1 combines with J gene TRBJ2-1; a weak D match, TRBD1 (6 bases). V lost 3 bases to trimming and J lost 3 bases, with 12 bases between them. The CDR3 spans 14 residues. Germline CDR1 is DFQATT and CDR2 is SNEGSKA (reference sequence).

The chain uses TRBV9 and TRBJ1-3; 7 bases fit TRBD1. This CDR3 is 18 amino acids long. The ends lost 0 bases at V and 0 bases at J; junction bases unmatched: 9. Germline loops: CDR1 SGDLS, CDR2 YYNGEE. CDR3 sequence reads: CASSVGPGQAVSGNTIYF. CDR3 bases: TGTGCCAGCAGCGTAGGCCCAGGACAGGCAGTCTCTGGAAACACCATATATTTT.

The V and J genes are TRBV27 and TRBJ2-3; D is unclear. CDR3 length equals 16 residues. CDR1 and CDR2 from the germline V gene are MNHEY and SMNVEV (reference sequence). Trimming pared 4 bases from V and 0 bases from J, leaving 14 bases between. The CDR3 DNA sequence: TGTGCCAGCAGTTCCCGAGGCCCGATAAGCACAGATACGCAGTATTTT. This encodes CASSSRGPISTDTQYF.

A single count supports this clone. This sequence joins TRBV18 and TRBJ1-3; no clear D gene. This CDR3 contains 16 residues. Germline V lookup: CDR1 KGHSH, CDR2 LQKENI. V lost 0 bases to trimming and J lost 0 bases, with 9 bases between them. For the CDR3, the DNA is TGTGCCAGCTCACCACCGACACTCTTCTCTGGAAACACCATATATTTT. This codes for CASSPPTLFSGNTIYF.

The gene calls are TRBV5-5 and TRBJ2-7, with TRBD1 as a possible D gene (6 bases). V was shortened by 0 bases and J by 6 bases, with 10 bases between the two germline ends. This CDR3 region has 13 residues. CDR1 is SGHKS, CDR2 YYEKEE, per germline (reference sequence). The CDR3 loop is CASSLAQGAEQYF. CDR3 DNA sequence: TGTGCCAGCAGCTTGGCACAGGGTGCCGAGCAGTACTTC.

The chain combines TRBV5-4 with TRBJ2-3; TRBD1 agrees at 7 bases. This CDR3 has 16 amino acids. The germline V gene has CDR1 SGHNT and CDR2 YYREEE (reference sequence). V dropped 4 bases and J dropped 4; count of bases not matched to a gene: 12. DNA for the CDR3: TGTGCCAGCAGCACCAGGACAGGTGTAAGGCCAGATACGCAGTATTTT. Protein sequence: CASSTRTGVRPDTQYF.

The chain couples TRBV5-8 to TRBJ1-5, with D unresolved. V was trimmed by 3 bases and J by 0 bases, leaving 7 bases between them. Germline CDR1 SGHTS, CDR2 YDEGEE. This CDR3 comprises 14 residues. This chain's CDR3 is CASSSVYSNQPQHF. The CDR3 nucleotides read TGTGCCAGCAGCTCCGTTTATAGCAATCAGCCCCAGCATTTT.

The chain recombines TRBV29-1 with TRBJ1-5, with D unclear. Trimming took 4 bases from V and 2 from J, leaving 6 bases between them. Germline lookup yields CDR1 SQVTM and CDR2 ANQGSEA. The length of the CDR3 is 12 residues. CDR3 coding DNA: TGCAGCGTTGGGGGAGGCAATCAGCCCCAGCATTTT. It yields the protein CSVGGGNQPQHF.

This chain links TRBV10-3 with TRBJ1-2; 7 positions agree with TRBD1. Germline loops: CDR1 ENHRY, CDR2 SYGVKD. The CDR3 consists of 16 residues. V lost 3 bases to trimming and J lost 8 bases; unmatched junction nucleotides: 15. In DNA form, the CDR3 reads TGTGCCATCAGTGATCAGCGGGGGACAGACAGGGAAGGCTACACCTTC. This translates into CAISDQRGTDREGYTF.

About this clone: One junction end disagrees with the germline gene, perhaps due to a read error. This sequence joins TRBV7-7 and TRBJ2-1, with a possible D match to TRBD1 (5 bases). The CDR3 sequence is 14 residues long. Looked up from germline, CDR1 is SSHAT and CDR2 is FNYEAQ (reference sequence). CDR3 sequence: CASSLFPDSNEQFF. The CDR3 DNA reads TGTGCTAGCAGCTTATTCCCCGACAGCAATGAGCAGTTCTTC.

The rearrangement links TRBV10-3 to TRBJ2-7; D might be TRBD1 (6 bases). Trimming cost V 2 bases and J 4 bases, with 15 bases left between them. The CDR3 extends over 15 amino acids. CDR1 and CDR2 (germline): ENHRY, SYGVKD. The CDR3, as DNA: TGTGCCATCAGTGAGCTGGGCACAGGGAAATACGAGCAGTACTTC. It codes for CAISELGTGKYEQYF.

The rearrangement uses TRBV2 and TRBJ1-4, with D perhaps matching TRBD1 (5 bases). The length of the CDR3 is 12 residues. Germline V gives CDR1 SNHLY, CDR2 FYNNEI. Trimming removed 8 bases from V and 7 bases from J, with 11 bases in between. CDR3 nucleotides: TGTGCCAGCGGGGGGAAGGGTGAAAAACTGTTTTTT. Translation: CASGGKGEKLFF. The complete variable domain, with remaining parts taken from reference TRBV2 and TRBJ1-4, reads EPEVTQTPSHQVTQMGQEVILRCVPISNHLYFYWYRQILGQKVEFLVSFYNNEISEKSEIFDDQFSVERPDGSNFTLKIRSTKLEDSAMYFCASGGKGEKLFFGSGTQLSVL.

The chain carries TRBV30 and TRBJ1-6; D is perhaps TRBD1 (5 bases). The CDR3 has 17 amino acids. The germline CDR1 and CDR2 sequences are GTSNPN and SVGIG (reference sequence). V was trimmed by 0 bases and J by 9 bases, leaving 21 bases between them. CDR3 region: CAWSVLGHSLDASPLHF. CDR3 bases: TGTGCCTGGAGTGTACTGGGGCACTCTTTGGACGCTTCACCCCTCCACTTT.